The source of this T cell receptor beta chain is a study of CD8+ T cells in alopecia areata. RNA, once extracted, was reverse transcribed into cDNA for use as the sequencing template. The method was immunoSEQ multiplex PCR; TCRdb's version includes in-frame clones alone and lacks a portion of them. The sample shows roughly 180,000 clones, 45% to 75% of them seen only once. Regarding treatment: oral pan-JAK inhibitor, 5-10 mg twice daily. V was trimmed by 2 bases and J by 12 bases, leaving 14 bases between them. Per germline, CDR1 SQVTM and CDR2 ANQGSEA. This CDR3 comprises 12 residues. The input for sequencing was CD4+ T cells sorted from blood, taken at week 4, from a patient treated with tofacitinib. The chain carries TRBV29-1 and TRBJ2-1; either TRBD1 or TRBD2 may supply D (5 bases each). The sequence was collected from a human donor with alopecia areata. The CDR3 protein is CSVELTQGVQFF. The CDR3 coding sequence is TGCAGCGTTGAACTAACCCAGGGAGTGCAGTTCTTC.